This passage covers 7 T cell receptor beta chains from one sample sequenced in a study of siplizumab effects on memory and regulatory T cells. Here immunoSEQ multiplex PCR was the method, and the copy in TCRdb shows in-frame clones only, minus some. The sample holds about 100,000 clones, about 95% seen once. Sequencing input: non-Treg CD4+ T cells sorted from blood. These receptors all come from a human donor in good health.

The chain has TRBV6-6 and TRBJ2-7; the D is unclear. The CDR3 length is 13 residues. Germline V CDR1 and CDR2: MNHNY, SVGAGI (reference sequence). Trimming took 5 bases from V and 6 from J, leaving 14 bases between them. CDR3 DNA sequence: TGTGCCAGCAGTGTCTCCGGCATTGGCGAGCAGTACTTC. Its protein product is CASSVSGIGEQYF.

V and J are TRBV27 and TRBJ1-3, with 7 bases identical to TRBD1. The CDR3 length is 15 residues. After removal of 5 bases from V and 4 bases from J, the junction contained 8 bases not matched to a gene. Germline loops: CDR1 MNHEY, CDR2 SMNVEV (reference sequence). This chain's CDR3 is CASSREGAGGNTIYF. Here the CDR3 DNA reads TGTGCCAGCAGTAGGGAGGGGGCGGGAGGAAACACCATATATTTT.

The CDR3 DNA sequence: TGTGCCAGCAGTGAAGACAGGGGGCCCACTGAAGCTTTCTTT. Translating it yields CASSEDRGPTEAFF. This chain uses TRBV2 with TRBJ1-1; TRBD1 aligns across 9 bases. This CDR3 comprises 14 residues. The V gene's germline CDR1 is SNHLY and CDR2 FYNNEI. V shed 1 base, J shed 4 bases, and the junction held 1 base outside the gene matches.

The CDR3 DNA reads TGTGCCACCAGCAGGGACAGAACAGGGGGCGGACCGGGTGGCTACACCTTC. Translation: CATSRDRTGGGPGGYTF. The V gene is TRBV15, the J gene TRBJ1-2; 9 nucleotides line up with TRBD1. CDR1 and CDR2 (germline): LNHNV, YYDKDF (reference sequence). CDR3 length: 17 residues. With V trimmed by 3 bases and J by 7 bases, 15 bases remained unmatched.

This sequence joins TRBV21-1 and TRBJ2-5; TRBD1, as called in the table, went unchecked against the DNA. TRBV21-1 is a pseudogene. The CDR3 length is 14 residues. In DNA form, the CDR3 reads TGTGCCAGCAGCAAAGGGCAGGGCCCGGGGACCCAGTACTTC. This sequence encodes CASSKGQGPGTQYF.

The chain links TRBV6-1 to TRBJ2-3, with D maybe TRBD2 (6 bases). Germline CDR1 and CDR2: MNHNS and SASEGT. This CDR3 spans 18 amino acids. Trimming took off 4 bases at V and 4 bases at J, with 24 bases between the two ends. CDR3 sequence reads: CASSGLSMGGSWADTQYF. CDR3 nucleotide sequence: TGTGCCAGCAGTGGACTGTCAATGGGGGGAAGTTGGGCAGATACGCAGTATTTT.

The chain recombines TRBV2 with TRBJ1-2, with a weak D call TRBD1 (6 bases). The CDR3 spans 16 residues. The ends were cut back, 3 bases at V and 5 bases at J, with 19 bases in the middle. CDR1 and CDR2 (germline): SNHLY, FYNNEI. The CDR3: CASSERGATAAYGYTF. In nucleotides, the CDR3 is TGTGCCAGCAGTGAGAGGGGGGCCACGGCGGCATATGGCTACACCTTC. The full variable domain, completed using reference TRBV2 and TRBJ1-2, is EPEVTQTPSHQVTQMGQEVILRCVPISNHLYFYWYRQILGQKVEFLVSFYNNEISEKSEIFDDQFSVERPDGSNFTLKIRSTKLEDSAMYFCASSERGATAAYGYTFGSGTRLTVV.